A selection of T cell receptor beta chains follows, all from one sample in a study of radiotherapy plus CTLA-4 blockade in lung cancer. Using immunoSEQ multiplex PCR, the repertoire was profiled, and TCRdb retains in-frame clones only, with some absent. The table lists approximately 89,000 clones, around 81% of them singletons. The sample was peripheral blood, taken from a patient treated with radiotherapy plus ipilimumab. These receptors originate from a human donor with non-small cell lung cancer that progressed on radiotherapy plus ipilimumab. Both conserved end residues are part of each CDR3. D genes are given only for firm matches. Size tells how often a clone was seen (once, few, many) or the class of an expanded clone, and some rows leave it out.

size,V,D,J,DNA,CDR3
.,TRBV11-3,.,TRBJ2-7,TGTGCCAGCAGCCTTGGGCGCGGCTCCTACGAGCAGTACTTC,CASSLGRGSYEQYF
.,TRBV19,.,TRBJ1-2,TGTGCCAGTAGTCCGGGGGCCACAATCGGCTACACCTTC,CASSPGATIGYTF
.,TRBV6-4,.,TRBJ1-2,TGTGCCAGCAGTGAGCCAGGGTCCGGCTACACCTTC,CASSEPGSGYTF
once,TRBV6-4,TRBD2,TRBJ2-1,TGTGCCAGCAGTGACTCACTCCCCCGCGGGAGAGGCGATGAGCAGTTCTTC,CASSDSLPRGRGDEQFF
.,TRBV7-3,.,TRBJ1-5,TGTGCCAGCAGCCCCTTGGTACCTATTAGCAATCAGCCCCAGCATTTT,CASSPLVPISNQPQHF
.,TRBV27,TRBD2,TRBJ2-2,TGTGCCAGCAGTCGCAGAACTAGGACTAGCGGGGACACCGGGGAGCTGTTTTTT,CASSRRTRTSGDTGELFF
.,TRBV19,TRBD1,TRBJ1-2,TGTGCCAGTAGTATGGACAGGGTCTATGGCTACACCTTC,CASSMDRVYGYTF
.,TRBV7-2,.,TRBJ1-4,TGTGCCAGCAGCCCCCGTCCATCCAGAATGGAAAAACTGTTTTTT,CASSPRPSRMEKLFF
.,TRBV14,.,TRBJ1-2,TGTGCCAGCAGCCAAGAATGGGGAGGCTACACCTTC,CASSQEWGGYTF
few,TRBV5-1,.,TRBJ2-1,TGCGCCAGCAGCTTCGAGGGGGGGCGGAATGAGCAGTTCTTC,CASSFEGGRNEQFF
.,TRBV19,.,TRBJ1-6,TGTGCCAGTAGTCAACGACGGCTTGGGGATTCACCCCTCCACTTT,CASSQRRLGDSPLHF
.,TRBV27,.,TRBJ2-6,TGTGCCAGCAGTTTATTGTCGGGGGCCAACGTCCTGACTTTC,CASSLLSGANVLTF
.,TRBV2,.,TRBJ2-5,TGTGCCAGCAGTGAAAGGACGCCCCGTTCCACCCAGTACTTC,CASSERTPRSTQYF
few,TRBV9,TRBD2,TRBJ2-2,TGTGCCAGCAGCTCGCTTAGCGGGGGGTCAAACACCGGGGAGCTGTTTTTT,CASSSLSGGSNTGELFF
.,TRBV9,.,TRBJ2-6,TGTGCCAGCAGCGTAGTAGGGGTGGGGGCCAACGTCCTGACTTTC,CASSVVGVGANVLTF
.,TRBV7-2,.,TRBJ1-1,TGTGCCAGCAGCTTAGCGAAGTTAGGGGGGGTCTACACTGAAGCTTTCTTT,CASSLAKLGGVYTEAFF
.,TRBV27,.,TRBJ1-2,TGTGCCAGCAGACAGGGATTAGGTGGCTACACCTTC,CASRQGLGGYTF
.,TRBV28,TRBD1,TRBJ1-3,TGTGCCAGCAGTATGGGACAGAGGAAATACTCTGGAAACACCATATATTTT,CASSMGQRKYSGNTIYF
.,TRBV7-2,TRBD1,TRBJ2-5,TGTGCCAGCAGCCGGGACAGGGGCGAGACCCAGTACTTC,CASSRDRGETQYF
.,TRBV30,TRBD2,TRBJ2-3,TGTGCCTGGAGTGCCGGGGGGGCGTCAGATACGCAGTATTTT,CAWSAGGASDTQYF
.,TRBV14,.,TRBJ2-1,TGTGCCAGCAGCCAAGGTTGGGGCGTGAGCTCCTACAATGAGCAGTTCTTC,CASSQGWGVSSYNEQFF
.,TRBV5-5,.,TRBJ1-2,TGTGCCAGCAGCTTGGTGGACGGCTACACCTTC,CASSLVDGYTF
.,TRBV4-3,.,TRBJ1-2,TGCGCCAGCAGCCAAGATCGTCTGGGAGGGAATGGCTACACCTTC,CASSQDRLGGNGYTF
.,TRBV18,.,TRBJ1-1,TGTGCCAGCTCACCACGTGGGGGGGAAGGTACTGAAGCTTTCTTT,CASSPRGGEGTEAFF
.,TRBV18,TRBD1,TRBJ2-1,TGTGCCAGCTCACCGAGACCCGGGACAGGGGGCATTGGTGAGCAGTTCTTC,CASSPRPGTGGIGEQFF
once,TRBV27,TRBD1,TRBJ2-1,TGTGCCAGCAGGAGGGTTTTAGGGACAGGGACCTACAATGAGCAGTTCTTC,CASRRVLGTGTYNEQFF
.,TRBV6-6,.,TRBJ1-2,TGTGCCAGCAGACTGGGCAGGGCCTATGGCTACACCTTC,CASRLGRAYGYTF
.,TRBV7-7,.,TRBJ2-7,TGTGCCAGCAGCTTAGGTACAACCTACGAGCAGTACTTC,CASSLGTTYEQYF
.,TRBV7-8,TRBD2,TRBJ2-7,TGTGCCAGCAGCGGAACTAGCGGGAGGGCGGGTGAGCAGTACTTC,CASSGTSGRAGEQYF
few,TRBV5-1,TRBD2,TRBJ2-3,TGCGCCAGCAGCCCGGGGGGGGCGCGGGATACGCAGTATTTT,CASSPGGARDTQYF